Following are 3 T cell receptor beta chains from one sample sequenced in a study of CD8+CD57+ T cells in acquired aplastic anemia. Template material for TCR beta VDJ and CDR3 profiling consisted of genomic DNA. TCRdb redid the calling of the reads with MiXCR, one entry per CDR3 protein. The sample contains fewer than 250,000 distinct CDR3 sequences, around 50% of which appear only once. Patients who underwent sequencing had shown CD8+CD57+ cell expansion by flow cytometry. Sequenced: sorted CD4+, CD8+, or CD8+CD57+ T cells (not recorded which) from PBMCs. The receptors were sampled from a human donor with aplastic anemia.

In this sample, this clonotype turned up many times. Here the CDR3 reads CASSVTGGSQTGELFF. CDR3 DNA: TGCGCCAGCAGCGTGACAGGGGGTAGTCAGACCGGGGAGCTGTTTTTT. The V call is TRBV5-1, the J call TRBJ2-2; 9 nucleotides align to TRBD1. V shed 4 bases and J 5 bases; nucleotides not matched to a gene: 9. Germline lookup yields CDR1 SGHRS and CDR2 YFSETQ. This CDR3 is built from 16 residues.

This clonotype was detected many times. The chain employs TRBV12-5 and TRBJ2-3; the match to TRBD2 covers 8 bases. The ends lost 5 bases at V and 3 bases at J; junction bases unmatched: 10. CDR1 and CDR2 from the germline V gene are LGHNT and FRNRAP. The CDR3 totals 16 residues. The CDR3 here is CASGRGLAGTTDTQYF. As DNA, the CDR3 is TGTGCTAGTGGTCGGGGGTTAGCGGGGACTACAGATACGCAGTATTTT.

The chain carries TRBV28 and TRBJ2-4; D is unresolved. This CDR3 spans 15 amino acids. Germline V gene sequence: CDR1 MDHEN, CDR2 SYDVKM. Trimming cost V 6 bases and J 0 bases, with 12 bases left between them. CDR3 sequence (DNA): TGTGCCAGCAGCCAGAATAAACTAGCCAAAAACATTCAGTACTTC. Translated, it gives CASSQNKLAKNIQYF.